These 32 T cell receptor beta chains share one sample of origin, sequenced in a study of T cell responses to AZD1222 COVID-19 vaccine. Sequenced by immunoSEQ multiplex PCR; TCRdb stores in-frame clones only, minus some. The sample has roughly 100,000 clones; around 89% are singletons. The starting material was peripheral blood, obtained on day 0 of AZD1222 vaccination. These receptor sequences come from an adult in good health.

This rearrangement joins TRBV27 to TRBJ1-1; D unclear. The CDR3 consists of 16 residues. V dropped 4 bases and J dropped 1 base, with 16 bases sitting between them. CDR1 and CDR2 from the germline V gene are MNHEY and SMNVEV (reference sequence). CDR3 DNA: TGTGCCAGCAGTTCCTGGGGTTTGGAAAGGAACACTGAAGCTTTCTTT. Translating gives CASSSWGLERNTEAFF.

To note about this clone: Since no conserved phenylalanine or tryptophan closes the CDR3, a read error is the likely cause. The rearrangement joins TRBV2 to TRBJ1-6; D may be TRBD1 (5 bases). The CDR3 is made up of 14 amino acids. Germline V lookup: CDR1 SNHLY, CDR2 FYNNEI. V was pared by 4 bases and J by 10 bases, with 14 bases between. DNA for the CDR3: TGTGCCAGCAGTGTCCGGGACGGATGGTCACCCCTCCACCTT. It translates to CASSVRDGWSPLHL.

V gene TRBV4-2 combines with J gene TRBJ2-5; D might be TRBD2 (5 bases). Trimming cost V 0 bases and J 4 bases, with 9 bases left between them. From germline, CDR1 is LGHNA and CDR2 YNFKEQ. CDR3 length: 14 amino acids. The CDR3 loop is CASSQELVGETQYF. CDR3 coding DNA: TGTGCCAGCAGCCAAGAACTAGTAGGAGAGACCCAGTACTTC.

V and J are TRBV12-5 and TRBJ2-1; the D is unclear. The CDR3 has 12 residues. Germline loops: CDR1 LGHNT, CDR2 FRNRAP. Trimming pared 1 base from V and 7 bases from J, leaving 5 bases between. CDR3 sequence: CASGLEWNEQFF. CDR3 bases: TGTGCTAGTGGTTTGGAATGGAATGAGCAGTTCTTC.

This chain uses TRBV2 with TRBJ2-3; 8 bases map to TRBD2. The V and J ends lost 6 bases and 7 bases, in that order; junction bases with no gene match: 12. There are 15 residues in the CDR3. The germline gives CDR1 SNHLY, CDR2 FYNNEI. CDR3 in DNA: TGTGCCAGCAGCCAGGGGACTAGGGGCACCTATACGCAGTATTTT. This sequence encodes CASSQGTRGTYTQYF.

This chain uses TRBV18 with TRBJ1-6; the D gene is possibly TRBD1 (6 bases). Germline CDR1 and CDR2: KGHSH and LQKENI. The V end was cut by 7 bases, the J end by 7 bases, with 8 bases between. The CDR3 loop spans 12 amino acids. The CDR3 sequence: CASFGQNSPLHF. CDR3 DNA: TGTGCCAGCTTCGGACAGAATTCACCCCTCCACTTT.

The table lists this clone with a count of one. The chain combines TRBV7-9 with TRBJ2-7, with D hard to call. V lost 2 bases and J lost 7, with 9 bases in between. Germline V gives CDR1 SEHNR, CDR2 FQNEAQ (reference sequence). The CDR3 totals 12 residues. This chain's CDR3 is CASSLRTREQYF. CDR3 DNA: TGTGCCAGCAGCTTACGCACTCGGGAGCAGTACTTC.

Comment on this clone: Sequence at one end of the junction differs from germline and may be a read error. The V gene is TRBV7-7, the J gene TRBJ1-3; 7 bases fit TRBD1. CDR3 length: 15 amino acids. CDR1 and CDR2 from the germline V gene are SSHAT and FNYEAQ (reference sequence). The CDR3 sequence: CASSLATGVGNTIYF. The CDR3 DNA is TGTGCTAGCAGCTTAGCTACAGGGGTAGGAAACACCATATATTTT.

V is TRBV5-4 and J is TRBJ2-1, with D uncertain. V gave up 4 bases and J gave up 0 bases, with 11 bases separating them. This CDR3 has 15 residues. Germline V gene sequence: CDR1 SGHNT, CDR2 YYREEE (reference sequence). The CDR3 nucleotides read TGTGCCAGCAGCCTGGACCAGAGCTCCTACAATGAGCAGTTCTTC. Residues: CASSLDQSSYNEQFF.

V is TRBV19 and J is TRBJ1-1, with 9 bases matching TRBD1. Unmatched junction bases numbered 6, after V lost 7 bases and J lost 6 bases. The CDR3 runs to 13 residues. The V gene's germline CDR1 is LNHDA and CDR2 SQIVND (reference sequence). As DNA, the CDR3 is TGTGCCAGTAATCGGACAGGGGTCCCTGAAGCTTTCTTT. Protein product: CASNRTGVPEAFF.

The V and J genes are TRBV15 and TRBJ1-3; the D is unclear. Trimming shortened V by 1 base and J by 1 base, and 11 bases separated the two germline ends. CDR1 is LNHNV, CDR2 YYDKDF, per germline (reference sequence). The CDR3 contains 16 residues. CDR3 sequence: CATSRVDPGSGNTIYF. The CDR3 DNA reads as TGTGCCACCAGCAGAGTTGATCCGGGATCTGGAAACACCATATATTTT.

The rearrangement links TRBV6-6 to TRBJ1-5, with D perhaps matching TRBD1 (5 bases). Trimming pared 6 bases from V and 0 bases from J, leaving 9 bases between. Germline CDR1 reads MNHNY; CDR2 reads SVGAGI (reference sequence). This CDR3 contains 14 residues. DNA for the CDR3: TGTGCCAGCAGACTGGACAATAGCAATCAGCCCCAGCATTTT. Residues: CASRLDNSNQPQHF.

Written as DNA, the CDR3 is TGTGCCAGCCGGCGGGAAACTGAAGCTTTCTTT. This gives the protein CASRRETEAFF. V is TRBV12-3 or TRBV12-4 and J is TRBJ1-1; D gene unclear. The CDR3 is 11 residues long. V gave up 8 bases and J gave up 5 bases, with 9 bases separating them.

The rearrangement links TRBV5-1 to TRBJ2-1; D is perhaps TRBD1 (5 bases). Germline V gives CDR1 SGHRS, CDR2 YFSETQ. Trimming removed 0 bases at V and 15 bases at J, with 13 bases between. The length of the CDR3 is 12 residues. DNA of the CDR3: TGCGCCAGCAGCTTGGAACAGGAACGTTGGTTCTTC. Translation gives CASSLEQERWFF.

The chain's CDR3 is CSVRGAQDYGYTF. The DNA for the CDR3 is TGCAGCGTCCGAGGGGCGCAAGACTATGGCTACACCTTC. The chain employs TRBV29-1 and TRBJ1-2; a weak D match, TRBD1 (5 bases). V gave up 6 bases and J gave up 3 bases, with 14 bases separating them. Germline CDR1 reads SQVTM; CDR2 reads ANQGSEA. The CDR3 spans 13 residues.

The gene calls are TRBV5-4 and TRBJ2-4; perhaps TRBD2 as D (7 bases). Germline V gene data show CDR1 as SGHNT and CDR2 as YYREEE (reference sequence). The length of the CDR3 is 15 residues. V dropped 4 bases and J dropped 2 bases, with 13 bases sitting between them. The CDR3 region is CASSKGGASKNIQYF. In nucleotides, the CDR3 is TGTGCCAGCAGCAAGGGGGGGGCTTCCAAAAACATTCAGTACTTC.

In DNA form, the CDR3 reads TGTGCCAGCAGCCCTTCTAGTGAGGACACTGAAGCTTTCTTT. Encoded protein: CASSPSSEDTEAFF. The chain carries TRBV3-1 (or the pseudogene TRBV3-2) and TRBJ1-1; no clear D. Germline CDR1 reads LGHDT; CDR2 reads YNNKEL (reference sequence). The CDR3 spans 14 residues. Trimming took 4 bases from V and 3 from J, leaving 12 bases between them.

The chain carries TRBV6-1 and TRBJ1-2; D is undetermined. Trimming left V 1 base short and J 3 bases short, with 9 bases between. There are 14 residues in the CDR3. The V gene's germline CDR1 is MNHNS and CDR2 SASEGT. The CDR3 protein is CASSEGRSHYGYTF. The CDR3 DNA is TGTGCCAGCAGTGAAGGCAGGTCTCACTATGGCTACACCTTC.

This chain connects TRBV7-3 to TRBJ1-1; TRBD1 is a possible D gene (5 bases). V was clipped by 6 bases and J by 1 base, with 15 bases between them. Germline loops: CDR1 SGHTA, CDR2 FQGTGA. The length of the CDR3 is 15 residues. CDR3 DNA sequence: TGTGCCAGCAGGAGAACCGGGACGGCGAACACTGAAGCTTTCTTT. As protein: CASRRTGTANTEAFF.

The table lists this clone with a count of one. The CDR3 sequence: CAWSVQGDGGYTF. Written as DNA, the CDR3 is TGTGCCTGGAGTGTACAGGGGGATGGTGGCTACACCTTC. The rearrangement uses TRBV30 and TRBJ1-2; 8 bases map to TRBD1. The germline V gene encodes CDR1 GTSNPN and CDR2 SVGIG (reference sequence). Trimming removed 0 bases from V and 7 bases from J; junction bases left unmatched: 4. The CDR3 loop spans 13 amino acids.

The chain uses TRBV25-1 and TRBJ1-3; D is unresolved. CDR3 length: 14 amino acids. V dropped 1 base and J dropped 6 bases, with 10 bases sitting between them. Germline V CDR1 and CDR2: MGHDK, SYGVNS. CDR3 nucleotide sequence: TGTGCCAGCAGTGAATTCCCCCTCCTAAACACCATATATTTT. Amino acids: CASSEFPLLNTIYF.

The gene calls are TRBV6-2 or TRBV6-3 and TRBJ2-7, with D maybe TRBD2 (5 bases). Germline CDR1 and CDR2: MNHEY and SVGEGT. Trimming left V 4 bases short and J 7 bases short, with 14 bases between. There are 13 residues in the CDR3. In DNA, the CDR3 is TGTGCCAGCAGTTTAACCGGGGTGGGGGAGCAGTACTTC. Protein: CASSLTGVGEQYF.

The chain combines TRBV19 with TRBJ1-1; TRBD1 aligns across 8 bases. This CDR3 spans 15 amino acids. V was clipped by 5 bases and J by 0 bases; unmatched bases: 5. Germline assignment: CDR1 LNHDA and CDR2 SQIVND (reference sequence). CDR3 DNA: TGTGCCAGTAGTTTCGGGACAGGTGTGAACACTGAAGCTTTCTTT. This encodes CASSFGTGVNTEAFF.

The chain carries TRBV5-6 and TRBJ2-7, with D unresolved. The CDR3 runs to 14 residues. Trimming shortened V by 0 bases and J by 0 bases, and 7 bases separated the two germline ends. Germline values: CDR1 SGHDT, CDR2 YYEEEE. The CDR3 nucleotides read TGTGCCAGCAGCTTGGGGGGATTCTCCTACGAGCAGTACTTC. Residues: CASSLGGFSYEQYF.

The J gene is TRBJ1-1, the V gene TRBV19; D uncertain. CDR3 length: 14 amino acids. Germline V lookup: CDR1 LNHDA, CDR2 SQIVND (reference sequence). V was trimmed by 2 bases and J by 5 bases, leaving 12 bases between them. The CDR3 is CASSISGDRTEAFF. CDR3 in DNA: TGTGCCAGTAGTATAAGCGGGGATAGGACTGAAGCTTTCTTT.

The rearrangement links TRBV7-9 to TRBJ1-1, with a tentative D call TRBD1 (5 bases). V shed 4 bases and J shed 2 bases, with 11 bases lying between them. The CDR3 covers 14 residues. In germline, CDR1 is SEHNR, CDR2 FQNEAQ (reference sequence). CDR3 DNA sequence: TGTGCCAGCAGCTGGTCGACAGTCAACACTGAAGCTTTCTTT. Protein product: CASSWSTVNTEAFF.

The CDR3 sequence: CASKRGHTGELFF. CDR3 DNA: TGTGCCAGCAAGCGAGGGCACACCGGGGAGCTGTTTTTT. V is TRBV9 and J is TRBJ2-2, with a weak D call TRBD2 (5 bases). The ends were cut back, 6 bases at V and 3 bases at J, with 9 bases in the middle. The CDR3 loop spans 13 amino acids. The V gene's germline CDR1 is SGDLS and CDR2 YYNGEE.

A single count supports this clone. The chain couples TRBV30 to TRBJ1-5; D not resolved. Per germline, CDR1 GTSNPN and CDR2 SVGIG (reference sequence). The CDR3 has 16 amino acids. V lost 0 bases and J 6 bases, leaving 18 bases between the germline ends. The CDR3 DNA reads TGTGCCTGGAGTGTACCGCTGTCTGGAGGAGGTCAGCCCCAGCATTTT. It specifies CAWSVPLSGGGQPQHF.

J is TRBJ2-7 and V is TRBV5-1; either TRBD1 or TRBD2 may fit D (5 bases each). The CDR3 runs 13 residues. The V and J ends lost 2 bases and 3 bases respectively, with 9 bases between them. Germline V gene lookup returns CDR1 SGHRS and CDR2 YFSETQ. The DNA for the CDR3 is TGCGCCAGCAGCTTCAGTGGGGGCTACGAGCAGTACTTC. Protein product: CASSFSGGYEQYF.

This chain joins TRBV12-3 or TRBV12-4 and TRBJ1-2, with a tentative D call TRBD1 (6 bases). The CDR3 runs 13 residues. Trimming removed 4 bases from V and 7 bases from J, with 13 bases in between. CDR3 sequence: CASSSAGARGYTF. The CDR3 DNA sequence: TGTGCCAGCAGTTCCGCGGGGGCGCGTGGCTACACCTTC.

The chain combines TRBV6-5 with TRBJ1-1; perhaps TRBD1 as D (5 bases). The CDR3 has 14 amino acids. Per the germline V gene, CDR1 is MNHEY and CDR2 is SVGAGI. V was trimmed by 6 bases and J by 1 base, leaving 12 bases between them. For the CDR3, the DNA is TGTGCCAGCAGCGCCTCAGGGACGAACACTGAAGCTTTCTTT. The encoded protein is CASSASGTNTEAFF.

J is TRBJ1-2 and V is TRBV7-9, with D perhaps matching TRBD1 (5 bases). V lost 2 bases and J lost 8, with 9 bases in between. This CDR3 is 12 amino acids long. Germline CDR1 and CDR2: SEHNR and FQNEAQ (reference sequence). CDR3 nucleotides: TGTGCCAGCAGCTTAAGAGGGGAAGGCTACACCTTC. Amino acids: CASSLRGEGYTF.